The 14 T cell receptor beta chains below come from one sample, sequenced in a study of T-cell reconstitution after alpha-beta-depleted transplantation in children. Preparation of the TCRbeta library involved a method that used unique molecular identifiers. MiXCR, applied by TCRdb to the PCR reads, yields one record per CDR3 protein. The sample consists of 250,000 to 300,000 distinct CDR3 sequences, 10% of them appearing once. Sequenced material: PBMCs, taken before TCRalphabeta/CD19-depleted stem cell transplant. Receptors were obtained from a boy under two years old with acute myeloid leukemia, due to receive a stem cell transplant.

The J gene is TRBJ2-3, the V gene TRBV6-5, with 7 bases that match TRBD2. The CDR3 totals 17 residues. V lost 0 bases, J lost 1 base, and 7 bases stayed unmatched. Germline CDR1 and CDR2: MNHEY and SVGAGI. Here the CDR3 reads CASSYSWTRSRTDTQYF. CDR3 nucleotides: TGTGCCAGCAGTTACTCTTGGACTAGATCCCGCACAGATACGCAGTATTTT.

This clonotype has at least ten counts. The chain has TRBV5-5 and TRBJ2-7; TRBD1 agrees at 10 bases. Germline lookup yields CDR1 SGHKS and CDR2 YYEKEE (reference sequence). With 5 bases clipped from V and 4 bases from J, the junction kept 15 bases outside the gene matches. The CDR3 totals 17 residues. This CDR3 is CASSYIAGTGVGYEQYF. CDR3 nucleotides: TGTGCCAGCAGTTATATAGCCGGGACAGGGGTGGGGTACGAGCAGTACTTC.

This clonotype was seen at least ten times. V is TRBV28 and J is TRBJ1-1; TRBD1 aligns across 12 bases. The trim removed 7 bases at V and 3 bases at J, leaving 12 bases unmatched. The CDR3 consists of 17 residues. The germline V gene has CDR1 MDHEN and CDR2 SYDVKM. The CDR3 spells CASNPHWDRGPDTEAFF. The CDR3 DNA reads TGTGCCAGCAACCCCCATTGGGACAGGGGGCCGGACACTGAAGCTTTCTTT. Combining the CDR3 with reference TRBV28 and TRBJ1-1 gives the whole variable domain DVKVTQSSRYLVKRTGEKVFLECVQDMDHENMFWYRQDPGLGLRLIYFSYDVKMKEKGDIPEGYSVSREKKERFSLILESASTNQTSMYLCASNPHWDRGPDTEAFFGQGTRLTVV.

This clonotype was observed at least ten times. This chain connects TRBV12-3 or TRBV12-4 to TRBJ2-1; the D is unclear. The CDR3 has 12 residues. Trimming cost V 9 bases and J 3 bases, with 9 bases left between them. CDR3: CASNGGYNEQFF. The CDR3 bases are TGTGCCAGTAACGGTGGCTACAATGAGCAGTTCTTC.

This clonotype was counted at least ten times. The chain couples TRBV12-3 or TRBV12-4 to TRBJ2-1, with 7 bases identical to TRBD2. CDR3 length equals 13 residues. J lost 12 bases, V lost 8 bases, and 13 bases had no gene match. The CDR3 bases are TGTGCCAGCGGCATGATGGGGGGGGGAGGGCAGTTCTTC. Protein: CASGMMGGGGQFF.

This clonotype was counted at least ten times. The chain couples TRBV21-1 to TRBJ2-7; TRBD1 is the table's D call and was not checked against the DNA. TRBV21-1 is a listed pseudogene. This CDR3 spans 14 amino acids. The CDR3, as DNA: TGTGCCAGCAGCAAATCTGACAGAGGTTACGAGCAGTACTTC. Translating gives CASSKSDRGYEQYF.

In this sample, this clonotype turned up many times. The chain uses TRBV28 and TRBJ2-1; TRBD2 might be the D (5 bases). The CDR3 runs 17 residues. The germline gives CDR1 MDHEN, CDR2 SYDVKM. V lost 4 bases and J 0 bases, leaving 16 bases between the germline ends. CDR3 in DNA: TGTGCCAGCAGTTCCCCGGCCAGCCGGGGCTCCTACAATGAGCAGTTCTTC. Its protein product is CASSSPASRGSYNEQFF.

This clonotype was seen ten or more times. The chain recombines TRBV29-1 with TRBJ1-1; 8 bases fit TRBD1. From germline, CDR1 is SQVTM and CDR2 ANQGSEA. V shed 6 bases, J shed 5 bases, and the junction held 14 bases outside the gene matches. The CDR3 runs to 15 residues. CDR3 residues: CSVGSYRGSGTEAFF. The CDR3 region has the DNA TGCAGCGTGGGGTCTTACAGGGGGAGTGGGACTGAAGCTTTCTTT.

Only a few counts were recorded for this clonotype. The chain carries TRBV7-2 and TRBJ2-7; 7 bases are a match to TRBD1. Germline-derived CDR1 and CDR2 are SGHTA and FQGNSA. CDR3 length: 15 amino acids. J gave up 3 bases and V 0 bases, and 5 bases lay outside the gene matches. CDR3 loop: CASSLARGPLYEQYF. CDR3 coding DNA: TGTGCCAGCAGCTTAGCAAGGGGGCCCCTCTACGAGCAGTACTTC.

This clonotype appeared a few times. The V gene is TRBV7-9, the J gene TRBJ1-4; maybe TRBD1 (5 bases). This CDR3 contains 16 residues. Trimming cost V 3 bases and J 5 bases, with 16 bases left between them. Germline assignment: CDR1 SEHNR and CDR2 FQNEAQ (reference sequence). For the CDR3, the DNA is TGTGCCAGCAGCTTTCCGGGACTACGAGGGAATGAAAAACTGTTTTTT. This encodes CASSFPGLRGNEKLFF.

The chain links TRBV12-3 or TRBV12-4 to TRBJ1-1; 7 bases are shared with TRBD1. The V and J ends lost 4 bases and 2 bases, in that order; junction bases with no gene match: 16. CDR3 length: 18 amino acids. The CDR3 loop is CASSYRLGTASPNTEAFF. The CDR3 region has the DNA TGTGCCAGCAGTTACCGACTGGGGACAGCGAGCCCCAACACTGAAGCTTTCTTT.

This clonotype has at least ten counts. The V call is TRBV29-1, the J call TRBJ2-3; the D gene is possibly TRBD1 (6 bases). This CDR3 spans 13 amino acids. Trimming removed 6 bases from V and 7 bases from J, with 17 bases in between. Looked up from germline, CDR1 is SQVTM and CDR2 is ANQGSEA. The CDR3 spells CSVETGRGNTQYF. CDR3 in DNA: TGCAGCGTCGAGACAGGACGGGGAAATACGCAGTATTTT.

This clonotype was seen repeatedly, ten times or more. This chain links TRBV12-3 or TRBV12-4 with TRBJ2-3, with D unresolved. This CDR3 is built from 14 residues. Between the trimmed V and J ends, which lost 7 bases and 4 bases, there was a span of 15 bases. The CDR3 sequence: CASTQNVAPDTQYF. CDR3 coding DNA: TGTGCCAGCACCCAGAACGTGGCACCAGATACGCAGTATTTT.

This clonotype was found many times. J is TRBJ1-1 and V is TRBV5-4, with a tentative D call TRBD1 (5 bases). Germline CDR1 reads SGHNT; CDR2 reads YYREEE (reference sequence). The CDR3 loop spans 14 amino acids. With 4 bases removed from V and 1 base from J, the gap between germline ends came to 11 bases. The CDR3 sequence is CASSLLDRNTEAFF. Here the CDR3 DNA reads TGTGCCAGCAGCCTCCTCGACAGGAACACTGAAGCTTTCTTT.